This T cell receptor beta chain was recorded in a study of neurological immune-mediated disorders. Study as a whole: Relapsing-remitting disease was seen in most of the roughly 34 multiple sclerosis patients, and secondary progressive disease was seen in 3. Study-level findings and limits: Multiple sclerosis was found to have the least TCR clonal expansion, below healthy controls, and HTLV-1-associated myelopathy the most. The multiple sclerosis repertoire cluster was associated with no clinical or MRI feature.

Deletions cut 2 bases from V and 3 bases from J, with 10 bases between. The CDR3 extends over 14 amino acids. The germline V gene encodes CDR1 LGHDT and CDR2 YNNKEL (reference sequence). This clonotype was counted at least ten times. Its target is not known. Regarding time point: longitudinal time-point 3. TCRdb reanalysed the 5' RACE reads using MiXCR and keeps one entry per CDR3 protein. The sample lists about 80,000 distinct CDR3 sequences, approximately 4.6% seen once, with 5.7% in the top ten. The source material was PBMCs. This chain uses TRBV3-1 with TRBJ1-2; D perhaps matches TRBD1 (6 bases). The sequence was collected from a woman aged 55-69 years with multiple sclerosis. The CDR3 coding sequence is TGTGCCAGCAGCCAACGGGGGCCCTACTATGGCTACACCTTC. This encodes CASSQRGPYYGYTF.